This T cell receptor beta chain stems from a study of T-cell memory formation after mild COVID-19 (dated by TCRdb to about 2021). Notes on the research overall: TCR sequence clusters from the two donors were largely donor specific. Two young, previously healthy adult volunteers made up the cohort, one male and one female. T-cell clones expanding and contracting after mild COVID-19 in a couple of donors were tracked by longitudinal TCRalpha and TCRbeta repertoire sequencing. What the authors observed across the whole study: The study covered only a couple of mild cases, and larger cohorts including severe cases with pre-infection samples were considered necessary. Contracting CD4+ clones turned up mainly in the CM and EM memory subsets, whereas EMRA was where CD8+ clones were enriched. The detection of some responding clones in pre-infection memory suggests that pre-existing cross-reactive memory T cells joined the SARS-CoV-2 response. Whether the second-wave clones peaking on day 37 were SARS-CoV-2 specific was not confirmed. Clones that contracted from day 15 to 85 showed balanced CD4/CD8 phenotypes, whereas a second wave of clones that expanded from day 15 to 37 leaned towards CD4+.

Ficoll-Paque density gradient centrifugation was used to isolate PBMCs. The listed sequencing device is Illumina NovaSeq 6000. TCRalpha and TCRbeta cDNA libraries were built by 5'RACE with constant-segment primers, adding sample barcodes and unique molecular identifiers. Trizol reagent was used to extract RNA from every sample. Libraries were amplified in two PCR steps, with a second sample barcode and Illumina TruSeq adapters added in the second step. Sequencing of libraries was performed on an Illumina NovaSeq with 2 x 150 bp paired-end reads. Per the original workflow: The reads were demultiplexed and collapsed into UMI-guided consensus sequences using migec v1.2.7. With mixcr v2.1.11, UMI consensuses were aligned to TRA and TRB V and J templates and assembled into clonotypes. Expanded or contracted clonotypes were those called significant by both edgeR and NoisET, with noise models trained on biological replicates. For edgeR calls, a false discovery rate-adjusted p below 0.01 and a log2 fold-change threshold of 1 were applied. As an exploratory analysis of dynamics, max-normalized trajectories of the 1000 most abundant clonotypes were examined by PCA with hierarchical clustering. Separately sequenced CD4+ and CD8+ repertoires were used to assign a CD4 or CD8 phenotype to each responding clone. TCRdb's own reprocessing of the public reads used fastp at Q25 and MiXCR and kept productive beta chains. Identical CDR3 proteins give one entry, which carries the most common genes and DNA. TCRdb, not the authors, supplied the V and J calls. In this sample the table shows fewer than 700,000 distinct CDR3 sequences, about a sixth of which occur a single time. The top ten clones comprise 9.5% to 15% of the sample.

There are a few counts of this clonotype. It lacks a known antigen. Per-base quality was not reported, and no clone a single base away is much larger than it. The sequenced sample was PBMCs or a T cell subset sorted from them (not recorded which). The clonotype originates from an adult woman who had mild COVID-19 (a few samples of this study predate the infection). The sample titles of this study are shuffled in the database, so cell type and time point are left out; the donor was told from shared clones.

In nucleotide form, the sequence is TGTGCCAGCAGTTTAACTAGCGGGAGGCCCTACAATGAGCAGTTCTTC. Its coded protein is CASSLTSGRPYNEQFF. The chain was built from TRBV27 and TRBJ2-1; 12 junctional bases match TRBD2. Inclusive of the bounding cysteine and phenylalanine, the CDR3 is 16 residues long. The retained sequence is limited to the CDR3, 48 bases, with the frame set at the first base. V and J are trimmed by 2 bases and 2 bases, and the gene matches miss 1 base of the junction. Taken from the germline V gene (reference sequence), the CDR1 and CDR2 loops are MNHEY and SMNVEV.